One and the same sample provided the 21 T cell receptor beta chains below, sequenced in a study of shared clonotypes between healthy human individuals. Data came from immunoSEQ multiplex PCR; TCRdb stores just in-frame clones and leaves some out. The table records approximately 640,000 clones, roughly 91% of them present only once. Sequences were obtained from memory CD8+ T cells from PBMCs. Subset in this sample: CD45RO+ cells pooled with CCR7-negative TemRA cells. These receptors originate from a man between 18 and 29 years old in good health. Some clones in this sample may be carry-over from other donors' samples.

J is TRBJ1-2 and V is TRBV7-9, with D perhaps TRBD1 (5 bases). The CDR3 length is 14 residues. Trimming pared 5 bases from V and 2 bases from J, leaving 12 bases between. The germline CDR1 and CDR2 sequences are SEHNR and FQNEAQ (reference sequence). CDR3 in amino acids: CASSASGGNYGYTF. The CDR3, as DNA: TGTGCCAGCAGCGCGAGCGGGGGAAACTATGGCTACACCTTC.

This clone was recorded only once. The chain has TRBV6-1 and TRBJ2-3; 10 nucleotides line up with TRBD2. Losses at the gene ends were 8 bases for V and 3 bases for J; bases not matched to a gene: 8. Germline CDR1 and CDR2: MNHNS and SASEGT. The CDR3 length is 15 residues. CDR3 bases: TGTGCCAGCGCCTGGCTAGCGGGAGAAACAGATACGCAGTATTTT. Encoded protein: CASAWLAGETDTQYF.

This clone was detected a few times. V is TRBV5-6 and J is TRBJ1-2, with D possibly being TRBD1 (5 bases). V was trimmed by 4 bases and J by 8 bases, leaving 15 bases between them. The V gene's germline CDR1 is SGHDT and CDR2 YYEEEE. This CDR3 has 13 residues. DNA for the CDR3: TGTGCCAGCAGCACGGGACCCACGGAGGGCTACACCTTC. Translating it yields CASSTGPTEGYTF.

The chain uses TRBV27 and TRBJ1-2; tentative D call: TRBD1 (6 bases). This CDR3 comprises 15 residues. V was pared by 7 bases and J by 4 bases, with 19 bases between. Looked up from germline, CDR1 is MNHEY and CDR2 is SMNVEV (reference sequence). CDR3 residues: CASTQRWGGPYGYTF. The CDR3 DNA sequence: TGTGCCAGCACCCAAAGGTGGGGGGGGCCCTATGGCTACACCTTC.

The chain is built from TRBV21-1 and TRBJ2-1; the table's D call, TRBD2, was not checked against the DNA. TRBV21-1 has pseudogene status. This CDR3 spans 13 amino acids. The CDR3 reads CASSTSSRNEQFF. CDR3 DNA sequence: TGTGCCAGCAGCACATCGAGTAGAAATGAGCAGTTCTTC.

The chain carries TRBV28 and TRBJ2-7, with a possible D match to TRBD1 (6 bases). The CDR3 loop spans 18 amino acids. V lost 3 bases, J lost 2 bases, and 23 bases lay in between. Per germline, CDR1 MDHEN and CDR2 SYDVKM. DNA for the CDR3: TGTGCCAGCAGTTTTAGGTTCGCAGGACAGAAGATGGCCTACGAGCAGTACTTC. Encoded protein: CASSFRFAGQKMAYEQYF.

The chain combines TRBV2 with TRBJ2-7, with no clear D. There are 15 residues in the CDR3. Trimming stripped 0 bases from V and 3 bases from J, with 12 bases between. Germline values: CDR1 SNHLY, CDR2 FYNNEI. CDR3 residues: CASSEAGQIGYEQYF. DNA of the CDR3: TGTGCCAGCAGTGAAGCTGGGCAGATTGGCTACGAGCAGTACTTC. The entire variable domain, with the rest obtained from reference TRBV2 and TRBJ2-7, is as follows: EPEVTQTPSHQVTQMGQEVILRCVPISNHLYFYWYRQILGQKVEFLVSFYNNEISEKSEIFDDQFSVERPDGSNFTLKIRSTKLEDSAMYFCASSEAGQIGYEQYFGPGTRLTVT.

The CDR3 spells CASSWQASETYEQYF. CDR3 sequence (DNA): TGTGCCAGCAGCTGGCAGGCTTCTGAGACCTACGAGCAGTACTTC. The chain joins TRBV7-9 to TRBJ2-7; D is uncertain. Trimming took 4 bases from V and 2 from J, leaving 15 bases between them. Germline-derived CDR1 and CDR2 are SEHNR and FQNEAQ (reference sequence). The CDR3 sequence is 15 residues long.

This chain joins TRBV2 and TRBJ1-4; possibly TRBD1 for D (5 bases). V dropped 8 bases and J dropped 4 bases, with 14 bases sitting between them. CDR3 length: 14 residues. Per germline, CDR1 SNHLY and CDR2 FYNNEI. In nucleotides, the CDR3 is TGTGCCAGCGAGCCCAAGGGGTATAATGAAAAACTGTTTTTT. Its protein product is CASEPKGYNEKLFF.

On this clone: The sample has other DNA sequences that encode this CDR3 too. The CDR3 region is CASSQGGYEQYF. CDR3 bases: TGCGCCAGCAGCCAAGGGGGCTACGAGCAGTACTTC. J is TRBJ2-7 and V is TRBV4-3; D gene ambiguous. Germline lookup yields CDR1 LGHNA and CDR2 YSLEER. The CDR3 consists of 12 residues. The V and J ends lost 1 base and 3 bases respectively, with 4 bases between them.

The chain combines TRBV28 with TRBJ2-1; TRBD1 agrees at 7 bases. Per the germline V gene, CDR1 is MDHEN and CDR2 is SYDVKM. J gave up 3 bases and V 2 bases, and 4 bases lay outside the gene matches. CDR3 length equals 15 residues. The CDR3 loop is CASSLRTGIYNEQFF. The CDR3 coding sequence is TGTGCCAGCAGTTTAAGGACAGGAATCTACAATGAGCAGTTCTTC.

The chain uses TRBV7-9 and TRBJ1-2, with D uncertain. The CDR3 is 18 amino acids. The V end lost 4 bases, the J end lost 2 bases, and 23 bases lay between the germline ends. Germline CDR1 SEHNR, CDR2 FQNEAQ (reference sequence). CDR3 region: CASSSDLAEWTANYGYTF. The CDR3, as DNA: TGTGCCAGCAGCTCCGACTTGGCAGAGTGGACCGCCAACTATGGCTACACCTTC.

The genes are TRBV20-1 and TRBJ2-2, with a tentative D call TRBD2 (5 bases). CDR3 length equals 11 residues. V was shortened by 7 bases and J by 3 bases, with 6 bases between the two germline ends. From germline, CDR1 is DFQATT and CDR2 SNEGSKA (reference sequence). As DNA, the CDR3 is TGCAGTGGACTATACACCGGGGAGCTGTTTTTT. As protein: CSGLYTGELFF.

The chain joins TRBV6-6 to TRBJ2-7; D is ambiguous. V gave up 6 bases and J gave up 2 bases, with 14 bases separating them. The CDR3 loop spans 14 amino acids. Germline CDR1 and CDR2: MNHNY and SVGAGI (reference sequence). CDR3 sequence: CASRVHLGTYEQYF. The CDR3 DNA follows: TGTGCCAGCAGGGTCCACTTGGGCACCTACGAGCAGTACTTC.

The chain combines TRBV6-6 with TRBJ2-7; D remains ambiguous. Trimming removed 2 bases from V and 2 bases from J, with 13 bases in between. Germline V CDR1 and CDR2: MNHNY, SVGAGI (reference sequence). This CDR3 comprises 15 residues. The CDR3 DNA reads TGTGCCAGCAGTTACGTCCCGGGCAGCCCCTACGAGCAGTACTTC. It is translated as CASSYVPGSPYEQYF.

The chain links TRBV2 to TRBJ1-1; D ambiguous. V shed 10 bases and J shed 0 bases, with 18 bases lying between them. Germline lookup yields CDR1 SNHLY and CDR2 FYNNEI. This CDR3 comprises 15 residues. The DNA for the CDR3 is TGTGCCACCGAAAAGGGTAAGGTCATGAACACTGAAGCTTTCTTT. This codes for CATEKGKVMNTEAFF.

The CDR3 loop is CASSGFFYEQYF. The CDR3 DNA follows: TGTGCCAGCAGCGGCTTCTTCTACGAGCAGTACTTC. V is TRBV7-9 and J is TRBJ2-7, with no clear D. The CDR3 covers 12 residues. Germline-derived CDR1 and CDR2 are SEHNR and FQNEAQ (reference sequence). Trimming took off 5 bases at V and 3 bases at J, with 8 bases between the two ends.

The V call is TRBV14, the J call TRBJ2-2, with no clear D. The CDR3 contains 16 residues. Per germline, CDR1 SGHDN and CDR2 FVKESK. Trimming took 1 base from V and 3 from J, leaving 12 bases between them. This CDR3 is CASSQVQQTYTGELFF. For the CDR3, the DNA is TGTGCCAGCAGCCAAGTTCAACAGACTTACACCGGGGAGCTGTTTTTT.

J is TRBJ2-7 and V is TRBV27; the D gene could be TRBD1 or TRBD2 (6 bases each). The CDR3 contains 14 residues. V was shortened by 5 bases and J by 7 bases, with 18 bases between the two germline ends. Germline assignment: CDR1 MNHEY and CDR2 SMNVEV (reference sequence). Here the CDR3 reads CASSLRDKAGEQYF. The CDR3, as DNA: TGTGCCAGCAGTCTGCGGGACAAGGCGGGGGAGCAGTACTTC.

Relative to its sample, this clone is medium-sized. V usage is TRBV6-4 and J usage is TRBJ1-4, with TRBD1 as a possible D gene (6 bases). The germline gives CDR1 MRHNA, CDR2 SNTAGT. The CDR3 covers 14 residues. V was shortened by 9 bases and J by 7 bases, with 18 bases between the two germline ends. The CDR3 DNA reads as TGTGCCAGACCCGTTCCAGGGGCCGGTGAAAAACTGTTTTTT. Amino acids: CARPVPGAGEKLFF.

V usage is TRBV13 and J usage is TRBJ2-3; D gene ambiguous. Germline CDR1 is PRHDT and CDR2 is FYEKMQ (reference sequence). Trimming took off 5 bases at V and 3 bases at J, with 18 bases between the two ends. The CDR3 runs 16 residues. The DNA for the CDR3 is TGTGCCAGCAGCCCCGGCATCTCCGGATCAACAGATACGCAGTATTTT. Translation: CASSPGISGSTDTQYF.